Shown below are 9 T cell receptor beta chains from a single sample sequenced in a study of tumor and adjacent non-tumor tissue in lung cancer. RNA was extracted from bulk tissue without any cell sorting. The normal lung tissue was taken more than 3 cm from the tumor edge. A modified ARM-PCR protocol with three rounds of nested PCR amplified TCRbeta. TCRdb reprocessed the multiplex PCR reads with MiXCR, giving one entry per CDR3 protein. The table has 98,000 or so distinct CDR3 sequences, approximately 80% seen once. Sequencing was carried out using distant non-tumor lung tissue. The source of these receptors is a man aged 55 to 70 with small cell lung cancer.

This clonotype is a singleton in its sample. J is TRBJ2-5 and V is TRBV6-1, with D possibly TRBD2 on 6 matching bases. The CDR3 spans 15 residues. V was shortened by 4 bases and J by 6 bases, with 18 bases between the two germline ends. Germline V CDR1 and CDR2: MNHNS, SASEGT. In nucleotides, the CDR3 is TGTGCCAGCAGTGTTATGGTACAGGCGGGGCAGACCCAGTACTTC. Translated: CASSVMVQAGQTQYF.

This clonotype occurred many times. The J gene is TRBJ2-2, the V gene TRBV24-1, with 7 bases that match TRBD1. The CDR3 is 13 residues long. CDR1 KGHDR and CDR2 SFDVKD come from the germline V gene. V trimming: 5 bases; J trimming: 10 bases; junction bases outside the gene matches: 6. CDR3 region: CATSVTGVEELFF. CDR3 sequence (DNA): TGTGCCACCAGTGTAACAGGGGTGGAGGAGCTGTTTTTT.

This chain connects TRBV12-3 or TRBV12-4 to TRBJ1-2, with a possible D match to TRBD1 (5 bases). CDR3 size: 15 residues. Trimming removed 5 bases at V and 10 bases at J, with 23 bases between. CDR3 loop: CASSIAAWGRSDYTF. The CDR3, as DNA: TGTGCCAGCAGTATCGCGGCGTGGGGACGATCGGACTACACCTTC.

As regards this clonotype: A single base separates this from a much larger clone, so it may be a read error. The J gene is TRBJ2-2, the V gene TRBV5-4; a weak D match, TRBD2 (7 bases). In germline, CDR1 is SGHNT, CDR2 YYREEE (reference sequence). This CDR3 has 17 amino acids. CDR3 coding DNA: TGTACCAGCAGCGCCGAGGGGGGGGGCAGGAACACCGGGGAGCTGTTTTTT. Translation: CTSSAEGGGRNTGELFF.

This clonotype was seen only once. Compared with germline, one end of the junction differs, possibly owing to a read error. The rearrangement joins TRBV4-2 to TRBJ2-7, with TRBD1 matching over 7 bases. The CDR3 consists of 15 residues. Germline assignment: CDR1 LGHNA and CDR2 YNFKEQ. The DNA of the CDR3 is TGTGCCAACAGCCATGAGAGGGACAGCTCCTACGATCAGTACTTC. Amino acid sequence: CANSHERDSSYDQYF.

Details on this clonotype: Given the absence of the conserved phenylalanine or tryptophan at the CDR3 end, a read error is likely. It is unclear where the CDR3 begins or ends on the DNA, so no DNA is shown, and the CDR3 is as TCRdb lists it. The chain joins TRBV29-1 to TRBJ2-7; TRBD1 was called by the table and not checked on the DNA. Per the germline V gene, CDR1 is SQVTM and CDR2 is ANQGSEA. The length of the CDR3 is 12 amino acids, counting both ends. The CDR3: CSALDTSYELYL.

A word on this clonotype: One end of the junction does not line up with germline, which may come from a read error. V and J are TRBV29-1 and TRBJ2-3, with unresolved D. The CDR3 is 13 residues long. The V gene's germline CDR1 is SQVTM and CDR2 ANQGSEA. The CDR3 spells CGVESRSADTQYF. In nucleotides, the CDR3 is TGCGGCGTTGAGAGCCGGAGCGCAGATACGCAGTATTTT.

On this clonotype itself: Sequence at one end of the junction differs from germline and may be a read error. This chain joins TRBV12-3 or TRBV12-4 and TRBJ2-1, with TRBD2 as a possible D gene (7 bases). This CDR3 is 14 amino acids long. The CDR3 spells CASTVRGGHNEQSF. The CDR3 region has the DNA TGTGCCAGCACGGTTAGGGGGGGTCACAATGAGCAGTCCTTC.

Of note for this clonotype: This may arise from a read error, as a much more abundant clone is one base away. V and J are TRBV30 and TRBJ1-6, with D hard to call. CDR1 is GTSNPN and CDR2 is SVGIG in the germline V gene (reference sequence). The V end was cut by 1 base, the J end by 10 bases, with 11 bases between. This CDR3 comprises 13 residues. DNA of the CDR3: TGTGCCTGGAGTGAAGGCGGTGGGTCACCCCTCCACTTT. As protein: CAWSEGGGSPLHF.